This T cell receptor (beta chain) derives from a study of blood T cell repertoires in COVID-19 (dated by TCRdb to between 2020 and 2021). Notes on the research overall: Collaborator samples came from the United States, Italy and Spain and covered acute and convalescent phases of COVID-19. The sample metadata nearly always contained a de-identified subject ID, COVID-19 status, age in years and sex. The prospective study material was composed of cDNA or gDNA derived from T cells, B-cell-depleted T cells, or PBMCs. The repertoires were released in a freely available public database intended as a resource for research on the immune response to SARS-CoV-2. Where available, HLA class I and class II types were taken from metadata supplied by the sample provider and were not determined by assay-based typing. Samples were obtained from the ongoing ImmuneRACE study (first 160 participants) and from about 1,300 subjects provided by 6 global collaborators. Subjects who had been exposed to COVID-19, were actively infected with it, or had recovered from it provided the deeply sampled blood TCRbeta repertoires that made up the dataset. Results and caveats for the whole study, not just this receptor: The amount of clinical and demographic metadata varied by source and participant and was provided uncurated.

In regard to this clone: Its antigen has not been determined. The record has no base qualities; no much larger clone is one base away.

TCRbeta CDR3 regions were amplified from genomic DNA using the immunoSEQ Assay, a bias-controlled multiplex PCR. As for the authors' bioinformatics: Within the assay, amplification of reference gene primers was used to estimate how many nucleated cells each sample contained. To quantify the absolute abundance of each unique TCRbeta CDR3 rearrangement, sequence reads were collapsed and filtered. For each sample, productive Simpson clonality was calculated as the square root of Simpson's diversity index across productive rearrangements. Sourced from immuneACCESS, this table was stored by TCRdb with only in-frame sequences that have V and J called. A share of the clones is absent; for the studies checked, an unresolved V gene accounts for under half, and the remainder has no known explanation. For V, J and clone size, that table is used; D and trimming come from the DNA. In this sample the table shows around 77,000 clones, 90% of which occur a single time. Roughly 15% of the sample belongs to the ten largest clones.

Via the germline V gene, CDR1 is MDHEN and CDR2 SYDVKM. V is pared back by 1 base and J by 5 bases, with 5 bases lying between the germline termini. From the cysteine up to the phenylalanine, the CDR3 has a length of 12 residues. Kept here is only the CDR3 DNA, which spans 36 bases and is read in frame from base 1. Each collaborating institution followed its own protocols to collect whole blood in K2EDTA tubes. For TCRbeta analysis, collaborator samples were shipped as frozen whole blood, as isolated PBMCs, or as DNA extracted from either sample type. The sequence came from a woman of 80 years or more with active or convalescent COVID-19. The sample taken for sequencing was peripheral blood. The chain was built from TRBV28 and TRBJ2-5; there is no confident call for the D gene. The base sequence is TGTGCCAGCAGTTTATTTCAGGAGACCCAGTACTTC. It encodes CASSLFQETQYF.